This T cell receptor beta chain emerged from a study of identifying expanded T cells in peripheral blood. Profiled with immunoSEQ multiplex PCR; TCRdb holds only in-frame clones, not every one. The sample carries around 90,000 clones, approximately 88% recorded once. No infections or other immune events were documented during collection. The V end was cut by 0 bases, the J end by 2 bases, with 15 bases between. CDR1 and CDR2 (germline): SGHDT, YYEEEE. This CDR3 region has 18 residues. The J gene is TRBJ2-6, the V gene TRBV5-6; no definite D call. The sequenced sample consisted of blood. The origin of this receptor is a person between 18 and 75 years old in good health. CDR3 sequence: CASSLAGLPEPGANVLTF. The CDR3 DNA reads as TGTGCCAGCAGCTTGGCGGGCCTCCCAGAACCTGGGGCCAACGTCCTGACTTTC.